These T cell receptor beta chains were read from a single sample in a study of human T cells and chemical hapten exposure. TCRdb re-derived calls from the RACE reads in MiXCR, one entry per CDR3 protein. Of around 40,000 distinct CDR3 sequences listed, 12% are singletons. The material sequenced was whole blood, taken in connection with sensitization to the hapten diphenylcyclopropenone (DPC). These receptors were taken from a woman between 35 and 50 years old with alopecia areata. Some clones in this sample may be carry-over from other donors' samples. Each CDR3 is given with its conserved first and last residue. The D gene is left open where the match is weak. Where a row states a size, it is once, few, many or the class of an expanded clone; other rows omit it.

j_call v_call clone_size d_call cdr3_aa cdr3_nt
TRBJ2-1 TRBV28 - - CVSAGQRDEQFF TGTGTCAGCGCGGGCCAGCGCGATGAGCAGTTCTTC
TRBJ2-1 TRBV20-1 many - CSAGGVAGYEQFF TGCAGTGCCGGAGGAGTGGCGGGCTATGAGCAGTTCTTC
TRBJ1-2 TRBV28 - - CASSFEAGGEYGYTF TGTGCCAGCAGTTTTGAGGCGGGCGGAGAATATGGCTACACCTTC
TRBJ2-7 TRBV18 few - CASSSRERYEQYF TGTGCCAGCTCATCCAGGGAGCGCTACGAGCAGTACTTC
TRBJ2-7 TRBV29-1 - - CSVYVRSAYEQYF TGCAGCGTTTATGTGCGATCCGCTTACGAGCAGTACTTC
TRBJ2-5 TRBV20-1 many - CSATPREETQYF TGCAGTGCTACGCCACGGGAAGAGACCCAGTACTTC
TRBJ1-1 TRBV25-1 many - CASADRRVNTEAFF TGTGCCAGCGCCGACCGGCGGGTGAACACTGAAGCTTTCTTT
TRBJ2-3 TRBV11-2 - - CASSLEDFTDTQYF TGTGCCAGCAGCTTAGAGGACTTCACAGATACGCAGTATTTT
TRBJ1-5 TRBV7-2 many - CASSAGLRDQPQHF TGTGCCAGCAGCGCGGGACTCCGGGATCAGCCCCAGCATTTT
TRBJ1-2 TRBV18 many - CASSPPAQGKTNYGYTF TGTGCCAGCTCACCGCCGGCACAGGGAAAGACTAACTATGGCTACACCTTC
TRBJ2-6 TRBV29-1 many - CSVEITSGANVLTF TGCAGCGTTGAAATCACTTCTGGGGCCAACGTCCTGACTTTC
TRBJ2-5 TRBV25-1 many - CASSEYLETQYF TGTGCCAGCAGTGAATATTTGGAGACCCAGTACTTC
TRBJ2-5 TRBV6-2/TRBV6-3 many - CASSSRTSKQETQYF TGTGCCAGCAGTTCTAGGACTTCTAAACAAGAGACCCAGTACTTC
TRBJ2-2 TRBV2 many - CASGRIGELFF TGTGCCAGCGGACGGATCGGGGAGCTGTTTTTT
TRBJ1-1 TRBV29-1 many - CSVVGGNTEAFF TGCAGCGTTGTGGGCGGGAACACTGAAGCTTTCTTT
TRBJ2-7 TRBV6-2/TRBV6-3 - - CASSWDPTDASYEQYF TGTGCCAGCAGTTGGGACCCAACAGATGCTTCCTACGAGCAGTACTTC
TRBJ1-1 TRBV9 - - CASSVVAVGTEAFF TGTGCCAGCAGCGTAGTTGCGGTTGGGACTGAAGCTTTCTTT
TRBJ2-7 TRBV29-1 few - CSALQWGEQYF TGCAGCGCCTTACAGTGGGGCGAGCAGTACTTC
TRBJ1-1 TRBV6-2/TRBV6-3 - - CASTRTGSNTEAFF TGTGCCAGCACAAGAACAGGGTCGAACACTGAAGCTTTCTTT
TRBJ1-5 TRBV28 - - CATSTVNQPQHF TGTGCCACCTCGACAGTCAATCAGCCCCAGCATTTT
TRBJ1-5 TRBV29-1 - - CSVVSGDQPQHF TGCAGCGTTGTGTCCGGGGATCAGCCCCAGCATTTT
TRBJ2-5 TRBV29-1 - - CSVVASWGETQYF TGCAGCGTTGTAGCCAGTTGGGGTGAGACCCAGTACTTC
TRBJ2-1 TRBV7-7 - - CASSLDSVAEQFF TGTGCCAGCAGCTTAGATAGTGTCGCTGAGCAGTTCTTC
TRBJ1-1 TRBV3-1 many - CASSQVLSNTEAFF TGTGCCAGCAGCCAAGTTCTGTCGAACACTGAAGCTTTCTTT
TRBJ2-5 TRBV12-3/TRBV12-4 many TRBD1 CASSTGDRRETQYF TGTGCCAGCAGTACCGGGGACAGGCGGGAGACCCAGTACTTC
TRBJ2-7 TRBV11-2 many TRBD1 CASSSGTGGYEQYF TGTGCCAGCAGCTCAGGGACAGGGGGCTACGAGCAGTACTTC